The 27 T cell receptor beta chains presented below share a single source sample, sequenced in a study of PD-L1 blockade in urothelial cancer. Time point specified: peripheral blood 6 weeks after treatment start. TCRdb's copy holds only in-frame clones and misses some; the assay was immunoSEQ multiplex PCR. The data contain around 110,000 clones, around 90% of them seen just once; the ten biggest clones take up under 5%. Material: PBMCs, obtained around atezolizumab (anti-PD-L1) treatment. The origin of the receptors is a man aged 55 to 70 with urothelial cancer.

This chain joins TRBV7-2 and TRBJ2-5; 12 bases agree with TRBD2. This CDR3 contains 15 residues. After removal of 5 bases from V and 6 bases from J, the junction contained 7 bases not matched to a gene. Germline V gene data show CDR1 as SGHTA and CDR2 as FQGNSA. CDR3 nucleotide sequence: TGTGCCAGCAGCCCCAGACTAGCGGGGGCAAAGACCCAGTACTTC. Its protein product is CASSPRLAGAKTQYF.

The rearrangement uses TRBV9 and TRBJ1-1, with no clear D. Trimming shortened V by 0 bases and J by 4 bases, and 7 bases separated the two germline ends. The germline V gene has CDR1 SGDLS and CDR2 YYNGEE. The CDR3 has 13 amino acids. Here the CDR3 DNA reads TGTGCCAGCAGCGTAGGGCAGTCCACTGAAGCTTTCTTT. Translated: CASSVGQSTEAFF.

V usage is TRBV4-2 and J usage is TRBJ2-5, with 7 bases matching TRBD1. The CDR3 runs to 14 residues. J lost 0 bases, V lost 4 bases, and 2 bases had no gene match. Germline V gene sequence: CDR1 LGHNA, CDR2 YNFKEQ. The CDR3 DNA follows: TGTGCCAGCAGCCGAACAGGGGACCAAGAGACCCAGTACTTC. Amino acids: CASSRTGDQETQYF.

The sample holds one count of this clone. The rearrangement uses TRBV5-3 and TRBJ2-7; D uncertain. TRBV5-3 is an open reading frame whose function is uncertain. V lost 5 bases to trimming and J lost 3 bases, with 18 bases between them. CDR3 length equals 15 residues. CDR3 protein: CARRRRSNKFYEQYF. CDR3 nucleotides: TGTGCCAGAAGGCGTCGTTCAAATAAGTTCTACGAGCAGTACTTC.

The chain is built from TRBV4-3 and TRBJ2-7, with 7 nucleotides matching TRBD1. With V trimmed by 0 bases and J by 8 bases, 10 bases remained unmatched. The CDR3 is 15 amino acids. Germline V lookup: CDR1 LGHNA, CDR2 YSLEER. In DNA form, the CDR3 reads TGCGCCAGCAGCCAAGACGGGACAGCCATTCTTCAGCAGTACTTC. Its translation: CASSQDGTAILQQYF.

This clone has just a few counts. The chain carries TRBV6-5 and TRBJ1-6, with no clear D. Germline CDR1 is MNHEY and CDR2 is SVGAGI. The CDR3 length is 13 residues. With 6 bases removed from V and 10 bases from J, the gap between germline ends came to 13 bases. In DNA form, the CDR3 reads TGTGCCAGCAGGCGGACTATGGGATCACCCCTCCACTTT. Its translation: CASRRTMGSPLHF.

The V and J genes are TRBV6-6 and TRBJ2-1; TRBD2 aligns across 8 bases. The germline CDR1 and CDR2 sequences are MNHNY and SVGAGI (reference sequence). Trimming took 6 bases from V and 9 from J; bases not matched to a gene: 7. The CDR3 totals 13 residues. The CDR3 loop is CASRPTSEGEQFF. The CDR3 nucleotides read TGTGCCAGCAGACCGACTAGCGAAGGTGAGCAGTTCTTC.

The chain couples TRBV6-1 to TRBJ1-2; TRBD1 is a possible D gene (6 bases). From germline, CDR1 is MNHNS and CDR2 SASEGT. CDR3 length: 13 residues. V was pared by 6 bases and J by 2 bases, with 10 bases between. This chain's CDR3 is CASRPGQNYGYTF. DNA for the CDR3: TGTGCCAGCAGACCGGGACAAAACTATGGCTACACCTTC.

The chain employs TRBV5-6 and TRBJ2-5; D is perhaps TRBD2 (6 bases). Germline V CDR1 and CDR2: SGHDT, YYEEEE. The CDR3 loop spans 13 amino acids. The V end was cut by 7 bases, the J end by 2 bases, with 12 bases between. The CDR3 reads CASVIAAQETQYF. CDR3 bases: TGTGCCAGCGTAATAGCGGCTCAAGAGACCCAGTACTTC.

The V gene is TRBV25-1, the J gene TRBJ1-4; the match to TRBD1 covers 8 bases. V lost 2 bases, J lost 2 bases, and 7 bases stayed unmatched. The CDR3 has 17 residues. Germline V CDR1 and CDR2: MGHDK, SYGVNS. Here the CDR3 DNA reads TGTGCCAGCAGTGAAACAGGGGGGGCCGGGACTAATGAAAAACTGTTTTTT. Protein product: CASSETGGAGTNEKLFF. Looking up the rest from reference TRBV25-1 and TRBJ1-4 gives the full variable domain: EADIYQTPRYLVIGTGKKITLECSQTMGHDKMYWYQQDPGMELHLIHYSYGVNSTEKGDLSSESTVSRIRTEHFPLTLESARPSHTSQYLCASSETGGAGTNEKLFFGSGTQLSVL.

The chain is built from TRBV5-6 and TRBJ2-3; TRBD1 agrees at 7 bases. V lost 1 base, J lost 4 bases, and 3 bases stayed unmatched. The CDR3 totals 14 residues. Germline V CDR1 and CDR2: SGHDT, YYEEEE. This CDR3 reads CASSLKGASDTQYF. Written as DNA, the CDR3 is TGTGCCAGCAGCTTGAAGGGGGCGTCAGATACGCAGTATTTT.

The chain employs TRBV23-1 and TRBJ2-7; 14 bases fit TRBD2. TRBV23-1 counts as an open reading frame of uncertain function. The V segment lost 0 bases and the J segment 3 bases; nucleotides outside the gene matches: 7. This CDR3 is built from 18 residues. In DNA form, the CDR3 reads TGCGCCAGCAGTCAATCGACTAGCGGGAGGGGGTTTTTCTACGAGCAGTACTTC. This translates into CASSQSTSGRGFFYEQYF.

The chain carries TRBV2 and TRBJ2-4; D is perhaps TRBD1 (6 bases). Trimming removed 4 bases at V and 9 bases at J, with 16 bases between. The CDR3 has 14 amino acids. Germline values: CDR1 SNHLY, CDR2 FYNNEI. CDR3 amino acids: CASSGESGHLIQYF. CDR3 bases: TGTGCCAGCAGTGGAGAATCGGGACATCTCATTCAGTACTTC. The variable domain in full, completed from reference TRBV2 and TRBJ2-4, reads EPEVTQTPSHQVTQMGQEVILRCVPISNHLYFYWYRQILGQKVEFLVSFYNNEISEKSEIFDDQFSVERPDGSNFTLKIRSTKLEDSAMYFCASSGESGHLIQYFGAGTRLSVL.

This chain links TRBV19 with TRBJ2-1, with 13 nucleotides matching TRBD2. Trimming took 5 bases from V and 15 from J; bases not matched to a gene: 10. Germline loops: CDR1 LNHDA, CDR2 SQIVND (reference sequence). The CDR3 runs 14 residues. The CDR3, as DNA: TGTGCCAGTAGTCGCGGGACTAGCGGGGTTGCGCGGTTCTTC. This translates into CASSRGTSGVARFF.

The chain recombines TRBV5-6 with TRBJ2-7; a weak D match, TRBD2 (5 bases). The CDR3 runs to 14 residues. Germline V CDR1 and CDR2: SGHDT, YYEEEE. Trimming stripped 4 bases from V and 3 bases from J, with 14 bases between. CDR3 in DNA: TGTGCCAGCAGCCCCCCGGGGTACGGCTACGAGCAGTACTTC. It specifies CASSPPGYGYEQYF. The complete variable domain, with remaining parts taken from reference TRBV5-6 and TRBJ2-7, reads DAGVTQSPTHLIKTRGQQVTLRCSPKSGHDTVSWYQQALGQGPQFIFQYYEEEERQRGNFPDRFSGHQFPNYSSELNVNALLLGDSALYLCASSPPGYGYEQYFGPGTRLTVT.

The chain recombines TRBV5-1 with TRBJ2-5, with D perhaps TRBD1 (5 bases). Germline CDR1 and CDR2: SGHRS and YFSETQ. The CDR3 runs to 16 residues. Deletions cut 1 base from V and 5 bases from J, with 18 bases between. The chain's CDR3 is CASSLSSRAKGETQYF. CDR3 bases: TGCGCCAGCAGCTTGAGTTCCAGGGCAAAAGGGGAGACCCAGTACTTC. The full variable domain, its missing parts supplied by reference TRBV5-1 and TRBJ2-5, is KAGVTQTPRYLIKTRGQQVTLSCSPISGHRSVSWYQQTPGQGLQFLFEYFSETQRNKGNFPGRFSGRQFSNSRSEMNVSTLELGDSALYLCASSLSSRAKGETQYFGPGTRLLVL.

The chain recombines TRBV6-6 with TRBJ2-7; D is possibly TRBD2 (6 bases). Deletions cut 2 bases from V and 12 bases from J, with 23 bases between. This CDR3 is built from 15 residues. The germline V gene encodes CDR1 MNHNY and CDR2 SVGAGI (reference sequence). The CDR3: CASSYLVRDSWSMYF. CDR3 nucleotides: TGTGCCAGCAGTTACCTCGTGCGGGACTCGTGGTCGATGTACTTC.

This clone was recorded once. In the same sample, other DNA sequences code for this CDR3. CDR3 in amino acids: CASSSTSGSYNEQFF. The CDR3, as DNA: TGCGCCAGCAGCTCGACTAGCGGCTCCTACAATGAGCAGTTCTTC. The genes are TRBV5-1 and TRBJ2-1; 9 nucleotides match TRBD2. Looked up from germline, CDR1 is SGHRS and CDR2 is YFSETQ. CDR3 size: 15 residues. V shed 3 bases and J 0 bases; nucleotides not matched to a gene: 1.

The chain couples TRBV2 to TRBJ2-3, with TRBD1 as a possible D gene (5 bases). The CDR3 runs to 14 residues. CDR1 and CDR2 from the germline V gene are SNHLY and FYNNEI. The V gene lost 6 bases and the J gene lost 6 bases, with 16 bases spanning the gap. The CDR3: CASRGQDWPDTQYF. The CDR3 DNA reads TGTGCCAGCAGGGGGCAGGATTGGCCGGATACGCAGTATTTT.

This chain links TRBV19 with TRBJ2-2, with 8 bases that match TRBD2. CDR3 length: 17 amino acids. Germline-derived CDR1 and CDR2 are LNHDA and SQIVND (reference sequence). Germline trimming cut 5 bases from V and 2 bases from J; bases unmatched to any gene: 10. The chain's CDR3 is CASSSVRRGANTGELFF. The CDR3, as DNA: TGTGCCAGTAGTTCGGTTCGGCGGGGGGCAAACACCGGGGAGCTGTTTTTT.

This clone appeared once. The chain is built from TRBV28 and TRBJ1-1, with D tentatively TRBD1 (6 bases). This CDR3 comprises 17 residues. The ends were cut back, 5 bases at V and 0 bases at J, with 19 bases in the middle. Germline V gives CDR1 MDHEN, CDR2 SYDVKM. The CDR3 DNA sequence: TGTGCCAGCAGTCCTCCGTTCCCCACAGGGCTGAACACTGAAGCTTTCTTT. It encodes CASSPPFPTGLNTEAFF.

The chain joins TRBV7-6 to TRBJ1-1; weak D call: TRBD1 (5 bases). Germline values: CDR1 SGHVS, CDR2 FNYEAQ. The CDR3 length is 16 residues. The V end was cut by 5 bases, the J end by 0 bases, with 16 bases between. DNA for the CDR3: TGTGCCAGCAGCCTCAGCGGGACCCCACTGAACACTGAAGCTTTCTTT. Translating gives CASSLSGTPLNTEAFF.

The chain is built from TRBV7-2 and TRBJ1-1; D is uncertain. V dropped 3 bases and J dropped 2 bases, with 10 bases sitting between them. The CDR3 runs 14 residues. Germline V gives CDR1 SGHTA, CDR2 FQGNSA. The CDR3 coding sequence is TGTGCCAGCAGCTTCTATGAGGTAAACACTGAAGCTTTCTTT. This encodes CASSFYEVNTEAFF.

J is TRBJ2-3 and V is TRBV4-3, with 10 bases that match TRBD2. CDR1 LGHNA and CDR2 YSLEER come from the germline V gene. This CDR3 region has 16 residues. V shed 0 bases, J shed 0 bases, and the junction held 0 bases outside the gene matches. This CDR3 is CASSQEAGGSTDTQYF. CDR3 in DNA: TGCGCCAGCAGCCAAGAAGCGGGAGGGAGCACAGATACGCAGTATTTT.

The chain recombines TRBV4-1 with TRBJ1-2; TRBD1 agrees at 9 bases. The J segment lost 8 bases and the V segment lost 1 base, leaving 8 bases of the junction unmatched. CDR3 size: 15 residues. Germline V lookup: CDR1 MGHRA, CDR2 YSYEKL. The CDR3 region is CASSQANRDRDGYTF. The CDR3 DNA sequence: TGCGCCAGCAGCCAAGCCAACCGGGACAGGGACGGCTACACCTTC.

V is TRBV2 and J is TRBJ2-2; tentatively, D is TRBD2 (6 bases). The CDR3 spans 16 residues. Trimming removed 4 bases at V and 3 bases at J, with 15 bases between. The germline CDR1 and CDR2 sequences are SNHLY and FYNNEI. The CDR3 spells CASSVRLAWDTGELFF. CDR3 sequence (DNA): TGTGCCAGCAGTGTGCGGCTAGCGTGGGACACCGGGGAGCTGTTTTTT.

This chain uses TRBV28 with TRBJ2-7, with 7 bases fitting TRBD1. This CDR3 contains 15 residues. V was pared by 6 bases and J by 7 bases, with 15 bases of the junction left unmatched. Germline V gives CDR1 MDHEN, CDR2 SYDVKM. As DNA, the CDR3 is TGTGCCAGCAGAACGAACAGGGGCCACCTCGGTGAGCAGTACTTC. Amino acids: CASRTNRGHLGEQYF.